This T cell receptor beta chain was captured in a study of cytomegalovirus exposure and HLA in healthy donors. Primers: 60 Vbeta forward and 13 Jbeta reverse. Data came from immunoSEQ multiplex PCR; TCRdb stores just in-frame clones and leaves some out. The profile shows about 89,000 clones, about 89% of them singletons. In germline, CDR1 is SGHKS, CDR2 YYEKEE (reference sequence). This CDR3 contains 15 residues. Between the trimmed V and J ends, which lost 1 base and 0 bases, there was a span of 9 bases. Sequences were obtained from PBMCs. The chain combines TRBV5-5 with TRBJ2-3; D possibly corresponds to TRBD1 (6 bases). The clonotype originates from a man aged 30 to 39 in good health and CMV-seropositive. The CDR3 is CASSLRRGSTDTQYF. The DNA of the CDR3 is TGTGCCAGCAGCTTGCGCAGGGGTAGCACAGATACGCAGTATTTT. Combining the CDR3 with reference TRBV5-5 and TRBJ2-3 gives the whole variable domain DAGVTQSPTHLIKTRGQQVTLRCSPISGHKSVSWYQQVLGQGPQFIFQYYEKEERGRGNFPDRFSARQFPNYSSELNVNALLLGDSALYLCASSLRRGSTDTQYFGPGTRLTVL.